Listed below are T cell receptor beta chains from one sample, sequenced in a study of tumor-infiltrating lymphocytes in primary liver carcinoma. TCRdb fed the multiplex PCR reads into MiXCR, producing one record per CDR3 protein. The sample has about 110,000 distinct CDR3 sequences, approximately 78% seen once. Source material: liver tumor tissue from sampling region 3. The receptors stem from a middle-aged man with primary liver carcinoma and hepatitis B virus infection. Both conserved end residues are part of each CDR3. A D gene is named only where the DNA matches it firmly. Rows give clone size only sometimes, using once, few, many, or a class for an expanded clone.

>NA|TRBJ1-1|NA|TRBV29-1
CSTLLGLGAFF
TGCAGCACACTCCTAGGGCTGGGAGCTTTCTTT
>TRBD1|TRBJ1-5|NA|TRBV28
CAMRSTGASQPQHF
TGTGCCATGAGGTCCACAGGGGCTTCCCAGCCCCAGCATTTT
>NA|TRBJ1-4|NA|TRBV29-1
CSVEEGLAEKLFF
TGCAGCGTTGAGGAGGGTCTGGCTGAAAAACTCTTTTTT
>NA|TRBJ2-1|NA|TRBV2
CASSESSTGTATREQFF
TGTGCCAGCAGTGAATCAAGTACCGGGACGGCTACCCGTGAGCAGTTCTTC
>NA|TRBJ1-5|NA|TRBV6-2/TRBV6-3
CVSSLAGASNQPQHF
TGTGTCAGCAGCCTAGCAGGGGCCAGCAATCAGCCCCAGCATTTT
>TRBD1|TRBJ1-5|NA|TRBV12-3/TRBV12-4
CTSRFGTGGHQSQHF
TGTACCAGCAGATTCGGGACAGGGGGCCATCAGTCCCAGCATTTT
>NA|TRBJ2-7|NA|TRBV10-3
CAISQTRLPYEQYF
TGTGCCATCAGTCAGACACGGCTACCCTACGAGCAGTACTTC
>NA|TRBJ2-3|NA|TRBV5-5
CASSLGSSGTGTRYF
TGTGCCAGCAGCTTGGGGAGTAGTGGAACAGGTACGCGGTATTTT
>NA|TRBJ1-1|NA|TRBV30
CPESRGYTEAFF
TGTCCGGAATCACGGGGATACACTGAAGCTTTCTTT
>NA|TRBJ2-2|NA|TRBV12-3/TRBV12-4
CASSIAGTGELFF
TGTGCCAGCAGCATTGCGGGAACCGGGGAGCTGTTTTTT
>NA|TRBJ2-4|NA|TRBV7-8
CASSLAGKYIQYF
TGTGCCAGCAGCTTAGCGGGGAAGTACATTCAGTACTTC
>NA|TRBJ2-1|many|TRBV5-6
CASSFGELATYNEQFF
TGTGCCAGCAGCTTCGGTGAGCTAGCGACTTACAATGAGCAGTTCTTC
>NA|TRBJ1-1|NA|TRBV10-2
CTRSEVGNTEAIF
TGCACCAGAAGTGAAGTAGGAAACACTGAAGCTATCTTT
>NA|TRBJ2-2|NA|TRBV12-3/TRBV12-4
CANRLAQGGTGELFF
TGTGCCAACCGTTTAGCCCAGGGAGGCACCGGGGAGCTGTTTTTC
>NA|TRBJ2-1|NA|TRBV4-2
CASSHAVGQGNNEQFF
NA
>NA|TRBJ2-5|NA|TRBV7-9
CASSLVEGVETQYF
TGTGCCAGCAGTTTAGTAGAGGGAGTGGAAACCCAGTACTTC